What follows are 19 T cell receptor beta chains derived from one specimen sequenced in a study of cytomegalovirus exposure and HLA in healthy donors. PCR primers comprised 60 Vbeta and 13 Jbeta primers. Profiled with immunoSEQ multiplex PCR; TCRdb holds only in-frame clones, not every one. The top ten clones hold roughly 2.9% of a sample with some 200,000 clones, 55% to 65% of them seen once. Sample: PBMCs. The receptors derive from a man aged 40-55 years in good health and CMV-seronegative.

CDR3 in amino acids: CAWSVTSRETQYF. The CDR3 region has the DNA TGTGCCTGGAGTGTAACTAGTAGAGAGACCCAGTACTTC. The chain has TRBV30 and TRBJ2-5, with D maybe TRBD2 (5 bases). CDR1 is GTSNPN and CDR2 is SVGIG in the germline V gene (reference sequence). The length of the CDR3 is 13 residues. V lost 0 bases and J 4 bases, leaving 9 bases between the germline ends.

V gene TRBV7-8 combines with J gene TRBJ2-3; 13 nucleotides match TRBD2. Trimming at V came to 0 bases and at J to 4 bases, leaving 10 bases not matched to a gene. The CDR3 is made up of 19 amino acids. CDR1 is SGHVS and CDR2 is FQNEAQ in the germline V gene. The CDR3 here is CASSLARLLAGGPADTQYF. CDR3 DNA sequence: TGTGCCAGCAGCTTAGCCAGATTACTAGCGGGGGGGCCGGCAGATACGCAGTATTTT.

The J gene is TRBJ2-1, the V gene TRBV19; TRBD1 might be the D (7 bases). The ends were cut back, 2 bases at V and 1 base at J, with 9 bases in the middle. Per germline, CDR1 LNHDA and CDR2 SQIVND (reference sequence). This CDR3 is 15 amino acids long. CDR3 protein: CASSIPGGSYNEQFF. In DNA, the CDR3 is TGTGCCAGTAGTATACCAGGGGGGTCCTACAATGAGCAGTTCTTC.

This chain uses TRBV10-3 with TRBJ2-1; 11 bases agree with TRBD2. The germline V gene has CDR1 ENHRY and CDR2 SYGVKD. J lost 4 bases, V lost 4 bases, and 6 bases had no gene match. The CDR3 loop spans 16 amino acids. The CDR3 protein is CAISGQLAGVYNEQFF. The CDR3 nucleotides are TGTGCCATCAGTGGCCAACTAGCGGGGGTTTACAATGAGCAGTTCTTC.

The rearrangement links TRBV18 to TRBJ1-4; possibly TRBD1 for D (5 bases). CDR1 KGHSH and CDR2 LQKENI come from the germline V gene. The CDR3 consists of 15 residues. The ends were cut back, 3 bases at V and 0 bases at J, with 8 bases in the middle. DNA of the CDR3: TGTGCCAGCTCACCGCGGGGACCAACTAATGAAAAACTGTTTTTT. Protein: CASSPRGPTNEKLFF.

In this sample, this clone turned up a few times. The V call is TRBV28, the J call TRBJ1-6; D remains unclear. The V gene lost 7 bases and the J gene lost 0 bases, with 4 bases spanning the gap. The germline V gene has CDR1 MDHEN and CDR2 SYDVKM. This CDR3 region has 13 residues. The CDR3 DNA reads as TGTGCCAGCACCAGCTCCTATAATTCACCCCTCCACTTT. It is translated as CASTSSYNSPLHF.

This chain's CDR3 is CASSGSPGVNSPLHF. The CDR3 DNA sequence: TGTGCCAGCAGCGGCAGCCCGGGGGTTAATTCACCCCTCCACTTT. This chain joins TRBV7-9 and TRBJ1-6, with a tentative D call TRBD1 (5 bases). V lost 5 bases and J 6 bases, leaving 14 bases between the germline ends. The germline V gene has CDR1 SEHNR and CDR2 FQNEAQ (reference sequence). The CDR3 length is 15 residues.

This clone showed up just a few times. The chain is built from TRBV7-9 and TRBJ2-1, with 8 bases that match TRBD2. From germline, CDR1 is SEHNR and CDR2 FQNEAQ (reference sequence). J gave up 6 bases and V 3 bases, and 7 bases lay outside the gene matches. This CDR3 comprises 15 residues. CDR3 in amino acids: CASSFGVAGSNEQFF. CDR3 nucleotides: TGTGCCAGCAGCTTCGGTGTAGCGGGGAGCAATGAGCAGTTCTTC.

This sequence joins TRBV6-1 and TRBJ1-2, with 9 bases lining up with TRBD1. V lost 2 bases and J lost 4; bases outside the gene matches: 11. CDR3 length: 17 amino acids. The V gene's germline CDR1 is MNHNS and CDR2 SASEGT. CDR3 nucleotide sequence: TGTGCCAGCAGTGAAAACCTCGGGGGACAGGGCTCCTATGGCTACACCTTC. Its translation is CASSENLGGQGSYGYTF.

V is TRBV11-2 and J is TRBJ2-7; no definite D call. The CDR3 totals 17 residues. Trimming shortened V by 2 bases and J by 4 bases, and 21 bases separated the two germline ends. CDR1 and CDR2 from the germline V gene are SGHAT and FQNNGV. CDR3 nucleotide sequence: TGTGCCAGCAGCTTAACGGGTTTTGTGTACAACGCTTACGAGCAGTACTTC. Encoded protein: CASSLTGFVYNAYEQYF.

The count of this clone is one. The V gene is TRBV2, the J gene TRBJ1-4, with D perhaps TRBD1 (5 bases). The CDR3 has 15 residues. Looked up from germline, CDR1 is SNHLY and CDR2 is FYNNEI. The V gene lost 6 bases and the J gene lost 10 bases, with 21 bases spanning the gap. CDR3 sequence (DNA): TGTGCCAGCAGGCCGTGGGGGGGGGTGCGGGGAAAACTGTTTTTT. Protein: CASRPWGGVRGKLFF. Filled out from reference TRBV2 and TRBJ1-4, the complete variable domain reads EPEVTQTPSHQVTQMGQEVILRCVPISNHLYFYWYRQILGQKVEFLVSFYNNEISEKSEIFDDQFSVERPDGSNFTLKIRSTKLEDSAMYFCASRPWGGVRGKLFFGSGTQLSVL.

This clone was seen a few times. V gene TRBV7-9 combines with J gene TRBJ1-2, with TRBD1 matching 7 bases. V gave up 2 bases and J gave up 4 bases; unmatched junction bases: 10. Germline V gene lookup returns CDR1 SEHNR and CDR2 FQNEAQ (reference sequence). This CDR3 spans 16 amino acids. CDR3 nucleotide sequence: TGTGCCAGCAGCTTAAGAGGAGGGGGCGCCTTCTATGGCTACACCTTC. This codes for CASSLRGGGAFYGYTF.

The CDR3, as DNA: TGTGCCAGTAGGTGGACAGGGGGTGGCTACACCTTC. Protein product: CASRWTGGGYTF. The chain carries TRBV19 and TRBJ1-2; 10 nucleotides agree with TRBD1. Germline trimming cut 6 bases from V and 7 bases from J; bases unmatched to any gene: 2. The germline V gene encodes CDR1 LNHDA and CDR2 SQIVND (reference sequence). CDR3 length equals 12 residues.

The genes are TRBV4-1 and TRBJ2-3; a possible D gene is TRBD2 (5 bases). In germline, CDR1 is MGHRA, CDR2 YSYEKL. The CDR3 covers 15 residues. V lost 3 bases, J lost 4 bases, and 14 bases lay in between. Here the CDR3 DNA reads TGCGCCAGCAGCCACCTTGAAGGGAGCGCAGATACGCAGTATTTT. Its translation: CASSHLEGSADTQYF.

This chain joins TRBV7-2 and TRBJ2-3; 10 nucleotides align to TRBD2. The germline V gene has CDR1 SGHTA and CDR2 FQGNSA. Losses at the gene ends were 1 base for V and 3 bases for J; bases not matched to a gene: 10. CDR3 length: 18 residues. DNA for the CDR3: TGTGCCAGCAGCTTAGTTTTCTCTAGCGGGAGTTTTACAGATACGCAGTATTTT. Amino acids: CASSLVFSSGSFTDTQYF.

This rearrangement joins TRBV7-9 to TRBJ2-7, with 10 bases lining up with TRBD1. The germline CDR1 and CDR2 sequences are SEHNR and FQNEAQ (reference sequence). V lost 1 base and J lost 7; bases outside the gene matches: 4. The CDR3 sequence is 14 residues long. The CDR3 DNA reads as TGTGCCAGCAGCTTAGGGACAGGGGGAACTGAGCAGTACTTC. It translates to CASSLGTGGTEQYF.

The CDR3 sequence is CASSLSGTGNTEAFF. In nucleotides, the CDR3 is TGTGCCAGCAGCTTATCCGGGACAGGGAACACTGAAGCTTTCTTT. The J gene is TRBJ1-1, the V gene TRBV13; 8 bases map to TRBD1. The CDR3 has 15 residues. From germline, CDR1 is PRHDT and CDR2 FYEKMQ (reference sequence). V gave up 2 bases and J gave up 1 base; unmatched junction bases: 3.

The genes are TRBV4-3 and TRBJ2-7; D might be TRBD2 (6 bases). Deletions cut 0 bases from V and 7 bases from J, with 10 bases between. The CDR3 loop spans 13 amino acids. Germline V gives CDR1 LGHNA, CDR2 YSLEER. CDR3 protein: CASSQDIGGEQYF. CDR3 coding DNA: TGCGCCAGCAGCCAAGATATCGGGGGTGAGCAGTACTTC.

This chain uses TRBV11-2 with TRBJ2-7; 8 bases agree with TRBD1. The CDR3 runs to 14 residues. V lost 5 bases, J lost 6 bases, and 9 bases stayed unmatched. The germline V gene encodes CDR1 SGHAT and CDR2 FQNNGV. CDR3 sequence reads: CASSPTGGLTEQYF. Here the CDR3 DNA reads TGTGCCAGCAGCCCAACAGGGGGGCTAACCGAGCAGTACTTC.